This T cell receptor (beta chain) was profiled in a study of immune characteristics of hereditary and idiopathic chronic pancreatitis. Regarding the study as a whole: Hereditary versus idiopathic pancreatitis showed different Vbeta-Jbeta usage, including TRBV10, TRBV19, TRBV23, TRBV5.

The table lists this clone with a count of one. What it binds is unknown. Clones were read by immunoSEQ multiplex PCR, and TCRdb kept only the in-frame ones, dropping some. The sample holds 870 or so clones, about 71% seen once. The pancreas tissue came from patients undergoing total pancreatectomy with islet autotransplantation. Germline V gene data show CDR1 as PRHDT and CDR2 as FYEKMQ (reference sequence). V was cut by 1 base and J by 12 bases, with 13 bases left in between. The CDR3 covers 13 residues. The material sequenced was pancreas tissue with idiopathic chronic pancreatitis. The chain links TRBV13 to TRBJ2-1; unclear D gene. The receptor's source is a human donor with chronic pancreatitis. In DNA, the CDR3 is TGTGCCAGCAGCTTAGAACGTTTAGGTGGGCAGTTCTTC. This codes for CASSLERLGGQFF.